This entry concerns a single T cell receptor (beta chain). Its antigen remains unidentified. The CDR3 is 14 residues long. Germline V gene data show CDR1 as MNHNS and CDR2 as SASEGT. Trimming left V 3 bases short and J 12 bases short, with 18 bases between. Under the ViraFEST assay, PBMC were stimulated with viral peptide pools so that antigen-specific CD4+ T cells expanded. Sequencing was performed afterwards. Having been cultured for ten to eleven days, the cells underwent CD4+ T cell isolation. The participants, recipients of two vaccine doses, got either BNT162b2 or mRNA-1273. Previously uninfected by SARS-CoV-2, the vaccine recipients also showed negative nucleocapsid antibodies. Clones were read by immunoSEQ multiplex PCR, and TCRdb kept only the in-frame ones, dropping some. The table records about 30,000 clones, roughly 71% of them present only once. The data stem from a study of vaccination effects on CD4 cells after COVID-19. Study at large: After the second dose, samples were taken at median day 72. Study-level results: Just 1 of 255 vaccine-induced clones in healthy recipients was cross-reactive.

Specimen: CD4+ T cells from PBMCs cultured with HCoV-OC43 spike peptides, collected after COVID-19 vaccination. As to subset: HCoV-OC43 spike overlapping peptide pool stimulation. The chain combines TRBV6-1 with TRBJ2-1; no firm D call. The TCR comes from a human donor who received a COVID-19 vaccine. The chain's CDR3 is CASSDQIGWGMQFF. DNA of the CDR3: TGTGCCAGCAGTGATCAAATCGGTTGGGGTATGCAGTTCTTC.